One and the same sample provided the 26 T cell receptor beta chains below, sequenced in a study of blood T cell repertoires in COVID-19. Profiling relied on immunoSEQ multiplex PCR, and the TCRdb table lists in-frame clones only, not all of them. The sample records some 96,000 clones, approximately 90% being singletons. Source material: peripheral blood. The receptors derive from a man aged 60 to 69 with acute or convalescent COVID-19.

The V and J genes are TRBV5-1 and TRBJ2-2; 8 bases align to TRBD2. V was pared by 4 bases and J by 7 bases, with 18 bases of the junction left unmatched. CDR1 SGHRS and CDR2 YFSETQ come from the germline V gene. CDR3 length: 18 amino acids. In DNA, the CDR3 is TGCGCCAGCAGCCCCACCCAAACCACGGCGGGGGGTGGCGGGGAGCTGTTTTTT. Its protein product is CASSPTQTTAGGGGELFF. The variable domain in full, completed from reference TRBV5-1 and TRBJ2-2, reads KAGVTQTPRYLIKTRGQQVTLSCSPISGHRSVSWYQQTPGQGLQFLFEYFSETQRNKGNFPGRFSGRQFSNSRSEMNVSTLELGDSALYLCASSPTQTTAGGGGELFFGEGSRLTVL.

The chain uses TRBV19 and TRBJ2-7; TRBD1 matches at 12 bases. The J segment lost 6 bases and the V segment lost 4 bases, leaving 7 bases of the junction unmatched. Germline V lookup: CDR1 LNHDA, CDR2 SQIVND (reference sequence). The CDR3 has 15 residues. The CDR3 sequence is CASSTGTGGFSEQYV. The DNA of the CDR3 is TGTGCCAGTAGTACCGGGACAGGGGGCTTTAGCGAGCAGTACGTC.

The chain links TRBV28 to TRBJ1-2, with TRBD1 matching 11 bases. There are 15 residues in the CDR3. The germline gives CDR1 MDHEN, CDR2 SYDVKM. Unmatched junction bases numbered 7, after V lost 5 bases and J lost 5 bases. CDR3 sequence: CASSTAGTGGYGYTF. The CDR3 DNA sequence: TGTGCCAGCAGTACAGCCGGGACAGGGGGTTATGGCTACACCTTC.

V is TRBV7-9 and J is TRBJ1-2; D is possibly TRBD1 (5 bases). The CDR3 sequence is 15 residues long. Deletions cut 2 bases from V and 4 bases from J, with 14 bases between. In germline, CDR1 is SEHNR, CDR2 FQNEAQ (reference sequence). CDR3 nucleotide sequence: TGTGCCAGCAGCTTACCTCTTTCTGGGGCCTATGGCTACACCTTC. Translation: CASSLPLSGAYGYTF.

The chain employs TRBV5-1 and TRBJ1-4, with D perhaps matching TRBD1 (6 bases). Per germline, CDR1 SGHRS and CDR2 YFSETQ. V was clipped by 4 bases and J by 5 bases, with 15 bases between them. This CDR3 spans 15 amino acids. CDR3 sequence reads: CASSPNRQANEKLFF. In nucleotides, the CDR3 is TGCGCCAGCAGCCCCAATAGACAGGCCAATGAAAAACTGTTTTTT. Supplemented by reference TRBV5-1 and TRBJ1-4, the full variable domain reads KAGVTQTPRYLIKTRGQQVTLSCSPISGHRSVSWYQQTPGQGLQFLFEYFSETQRNKGNFPGRFSGRQFSNSRSEMNVSTLELGDSALYLCASSPNRQANEKLFFGSGTQLSVL.

This chain links TRBV7-9 with TRBJ1-5; possibly TRBD1 for D (5 bases). The CDR3 runs to 13 residues. Trimming cost V 5 bases and J 4 bases, with 9 bases left between them. Germline V CDR1 and CDR2: SEHNR, FQNEAQ (reference sequence). CDR3 sequence (DNA): TGTGCCAGCAGCGCCGACAGAAATCAGCCCCAGCATTTT. Residues: CASSADRNQPQHF.

This clone showed up just once. V is TRBV2 and J is TRBJ1-6; D remains ambiguous. Germline loops: CDR1 SNHLY, CDR2 FYNNEI. Trimming removed 7 bases from V and 0 bases from J, with 13 bases in between. CDR3 size: 16 residues. In DNA form, the CDR3 reads TGTGCCAGCACCAATGGGAGGAGCTCCTATAATTCACCCCTCCACTTT. This sequence encodes CASTNGRSSYNSPLHF.

V and J are TRBV19 and TRBJ2-3; 10 nucleotides match TRBD2. The CDR3 sequence is 14 residues long. Germline V gives CDR1 LNHDA, CDR2 SQIVND (reference sequence). The V gene end was trimmed by 10 bases and the J gene end by 2 bases; junction bases not matched to a gene: 6. This CDR3 is CATGLAESTDTQYF. The DNA of the CDR3 is TGTGCCACCGGACTAGCGGAATCCACAGATACGCAGTATTTT.

The V gene is TRBV19, the J gene TRBJ2-1, with 10 bases lining up with TRBD2. The CDR3 runs 14 residues. The trim removed 7 bases at V and 7 bases at J, leaving 7 bases unmatched. Germline CDR1 LNHDA, CDR2 SQIVND (reference sequence). Here the CDR3 DNA reads TGTGCCAGTACGAGCGGGGGGGCCTTGAATGAGCAGTTCTTC. Its translation: CASTSGGALNEQFF.

This clone has a handful of counts. The chain uses TRBV7-2 and TRBJ1-1; the D is unclear. The CDR3 consists of 14 residues. V lost 6 bases and J 2 bases, leaving 13 bases between the germline ends. Per the germline V gene, CDR1 is SGHTA and CDR2 is FQGNSA. The CDR3 region is CASSPSSQNTEAFF. CDR3 in DNA: TGTGCCAGCAGTCCCTCCTCACAAAACACTGAAGCTTTCTTT. The full variable domain, with the rest looked up from reference TRBV7-2 and TRBJ1-1, is GAGVSQSPSNKVTEKGKDVELRCDPISGHTALYWYRQSLGQGLEFLIYFQGNSAPDKSGLPSDRFSAERTGGSVSTLTIQRTQQEDSAVYLCASSPSSQNTEAFFGQGTRLTVV.

The chain combines TRBV6-5 with TRBJ1-5; D is possibly TRBD1 (6 bases). This CDR3 region has 13 residues. V lost 6 bases and J lost 7, with 13 bases in between. Germline CDR1 is MNHEY and CDR2 is SVGAGI. The CDR3 here is CASRQGQGQPQHF. The CDR3 DNA follows: TGTGCCAGCAGGCAGGGGCAGGGGCAGCCCCAGCATTTT.

The V and J genes are TRBV7-9 and TRBJ1-2; a possible D gene is TRBD1 (5 bases). Germline values: CDR1 SEHNR, CDR2 FQNEAQ (reference sequence). This CDR3 comprises 12 residues. Trimming stripped 5 bases from V and 7 bases from J, with 11 bases between. In DNA form, the CDR3 reads TGTGCCAGCAGCCAGGGCCCGGGTGGCTACACCTTC. Amino acids: CASSQGPGGYTF.

The V call is TRBV6-2 or TRBV6-3, the J call TRBJ1-2; 9 nucleotides align to TRBD1. The CDR3 contains 13 residues. CDR1 is MNHEY and CDR2 is SVGEGT in the germline V gene. V lost 3 bases and J lost 7; bases outside the gene matches: 3. CDR3 DNA: TGTGCCAGCAGTTATGGACAGGGGCTTGGCTACACCTTC. Its translation is CASSYGQGLGYTF.

The chain uses TRBV30 and TRBJ1-5; 8 bases fit TRBD1. Germline CDR1 reads GTSNPN; CDR2 reads SVGIG (reference sequence). The CDR3 is 15 amino acids. The trim removed 4 bases at V and 0 bases at J, leaving 5 bases unmatched. The CDR3 DNA reads as TGTGCCTGGAAAGGGACAGGACCTAGCAATCAGCCCCAGCATTTT. Translation gives CAWKGTGPSNQPQHF.

In nucleotides, the CDR3 is TGTGCCAGCAGCCCCAGGGGGCTGGGTTATGGCTACACCTTC. It yields the protein CASSPRGLGYGYTF. The chain employs TRBV7-9 and TRBJ1-2; 8 positions match TRBD1. Germline lookup yields CDR1 SEHNR and CDR2 FQNEAQ (reference sequence). The CDR3 spans 14 residues. V lost 5 bases and J lost 5; bases outside the gene matches: 7.

CDR3 sequence reads: CASSLESGQGFSSYNSPLHF. In DNA, the CDR3 is TGTGCCAGCAGCTTGGAATCAGGACAGGGGTTCAGCTCCTATAATTCACCCCTCCACTTT. This rearrangement joins TRBV5-8 to TRBJ1-6; 9 bases line up with TRBD1. The CDR3 spans 20 residues. V gave up 0 bases and J gave up 0 bases; unmatched junction bases: 10. In germline, CDR1 is SGHTS, CDR2 YDEGEE.

This clone was observed a single time. The chain carries TRBV10-3 and TRBJ1-5; TRBD1 agrees at 7 bases. In germline, CDR1 is ENHRY, CDR2 SYGVKD. The junction had 6 bases not matched to a gene; V was cut back by 3 bases and J by 4 bases. The CDR3 is 15 amino acids. CDR3 nucleotide sequence: TGTGCCATCAGTGATCAGGGGGAAAGAAATCAGCCCCAGCATTTT. This gives the protein CAISDQGERNQPQHF.

The chain is built from TRBV19 and TRBJ2-1, with 9 bases identical to TRBD2. Germline V gene lookup returns CDR1 LNHDA and CDR2 SQIVND (reference sequence). Trimming took 7 bases from V and 7 from J; bases not matched to a gene: 11. This CDR3 comprises 15 residues. The DNA of the CDR3 is TGTGCCAGTACCCCCCCGGCGGGGGGGTGGAATGAGCAGTTCTTC. It codes for CASTPPAGGWNEQFF. Looking up the rest from reference TRBV19 and TRBJ2-1 gives the full variable domain: DGGITQSPKYLFRKEGQNVTLSCEQNLNHDAMYWYRQDPGQGLRLIYYSQIVNDFQKGDIAEGYSVSREKKESFPLTVTSAQKNPTAFYLCASTPPAGGWNEQFFGPGTRLTVL.

J is TRBJ1-5 and V is TRBV7-9; 9 nucleotides line up with TRBD1. The CDR3 has 19 amino acids. Germline trimming cut 4 bases from V and 6 bases from J; bases unmatched to any gene: 19. Germline loops: CDR1 SEHNR, CDR2 FQNEAQ (reference sequence). This CDR3 reads CASSSSNRGLRERGQPQHF. Written as DNA, the CDR3 is TGTGCCAGCAGCTCTTCAAACAGGGGGCTAAGGGAAAGGGGTCAGCCCCAGCATTTT.

The rearrangement uses TRBV29-1 and TRBJ1-2; 7 bases are a match to TRBD1. The CDR3 spans 11 residues. The germline V gene has CDR1 SQVTM and CDR2 ANQGSEA. V lost 8 bases to trimming and J lost 5 bases; unmatched junction nucleotides: 5. The CDR3 loop reads CSLGTDYGYTF. CDR3 bases: TGCAGCCTCGGGACAGATTATGGCTACACCTTC. Filled out from reference TRBV29-1 and TRBJ1-2, the complete variable domain reads SAVISQKPSRDICQRGTSLTIQCQVDSQVTMMFWYRQQPGQSLTLIATANQGSEATYESGFVIDKFPISRPNLTFSTLTVSNMSPEDSSIYLCSLGTDYGYTFGSGTRLTVV.

This clone was found a few times. The chain combines TRBV27 with TRBJ1-1, with D tentatively TRBD1 (5 bases). The germline gives CDR1 MNHEY, CDR2 SMNVEV (reference sequence). Trimming removed 10 bases from V and 5 bases from J, with 20 bases in between. The length of the CDR3 is 14 residues. The CDR3 region is CATQRQFTSTEAFF. CDR3 coding DNA: TGTGCCACCCAGCGACAGTTTACCTCAACTGAAGCTTTCTTT.

The chain joins TRBV27 to TRBJ2-7; 7 nucleotides line up with TRBD1. Looked up from germline, CDR1 is MNHEY and CDR2 is SMNVEV (reference sequence). V was clipped by 5 bases and J by 3 bases; unmatched bases: 7. CDR3 length: 14 amino acids. CDR3 protein: CASSARDSGYEQYV. The CDR3 DNA reads TGTGCCAGCAGTGCCCGGGACAGCGGCTACGAGCAGTACGTC.

This clone was picked up a small number of times. The chain is built from TRBV30 and TRBJ1-5, with D possibly matching TRBD1 (5 bases). Trimming took off 7 bases at V and 0 bases at J, with 13 bases between the two ends. Per germline, CDR1 GTSNPN and CDR2 SVGIG (reference sequence). This CDR3 region has 14 residues. This chain's CDR3 is CAFRVWNSNQPQHF. In DNA form, the CDR3 reads TGTGCCTTCAGGGTTTGGAATAGCAATCAGCCCCAGCATTTT.

The chain recombines TRBV7-9 with TRBJ1-6, with TRBD1 as a possible D gene (6 bases). This CDR3 contains 16 residues. V was clipped by 6 bases and J by 9 bases, with 21 bases between them. Per the germline V gene, CDR1 is SEHNR and CDR2 is FQNEAQ (reference sequence). Here the CDR3 reads CASSYEQGVGVSPLHF. As DNA, the CDR3 is TGTGCCAGCAGTTACGAACAGGGAGTAGGGGTTTCACCCCTCCACTTT. Full variable domain (outside the CDR3, taken from reference TRBV7-9 and TRBJ1-6): DTGVSQNPRHKITKRGQNVTFRCDPISEHNRLYWYRQTLGQGPEFLTYFQNEAQLEKSRLLSDRFSAERPKGSFSTLEIQRTEQGDSAMYLCASSYEQGVGVSPLHFGNGTRLTVT.

The chain employs TRBV6-2 or TRBV6-3 and TRBJ1-3; D gene ambiguous. The CDR3 contains 14 residues. Between the trimmed V and J ends, which lost 2 bases and 4 bases, there was a span of 9 bases. CDR1 is MNHEY, CDR2 SVGEGT, per germline. The CDR3 nucleotides are TGTGCCAGCAGTTACGGCGGGTTCGGAAACACCATATATTTT. It yields the protein CASSYGGFGNTIYF.

The chain uses TRBV11-1 and TRBJ1-1; D call uncertain. Looked up from germline, CDR1 is SGHAT and CDR2 is FQDESV (reference sequence). There are 13 residues in the CDR3. V was pared by 5 bases and J by 0 bases, with 7 bases between. CDR3 nucleotide sequence: TGTGCCAGCAGCGGGGAGGTGAACACTGAAGCTTTCTTT. Protein sequence: CASSGEVNTEAFF.